Presented here are 30 T cell receptor beta chains from one specimen sequenced in a study of cytomegalovirus exposure and HLA in healthy donors. Vbeta (60) and Jbeta (13) primers were used in the PCR. Sequencing was performed with immunoSEQ multiplex PCR; in TCRdb, only in-frame clones are kept and a portion is missing. The table shows a few hundred thousand clones, with 80% occurring only once. Sequences were obtained from PBMCs. The receptor source for this set is a girl aged 2-10 years in good health and CMV-seronegative.

J is TRBJ2-3 and V is TRBV9; possible D gene TRBD2, 6 bases. Germline loops: CDR1 SGDLS, CDR2 YYNGEE. V was clipped by 0 bases and J by 1 base, with 12 bases between them. This CDR3 has 16 residues. CDR3 DNA sequence: TGTGCCAGCAGCGTAGGGGTAGCGGATCGCACAGATACGCAGTATTTT. This codes for CASSVGVADRTDTQYF.

The chain joins TRBV5-1 to TRBJ2-7, with D possibly matching TRBD2 (6 bases). V was pared by 0 bases and J by 2 bases, with 9 bases between. Germline lookup yields CDR1 SGHRS and CDR2 YFSETQ. CDR3 size: 14 residues. The CDR3 nucleotides read TGCGCCAGCAGCTTGGAAGGGGAGGCCTACGAGCAGTACTTC. Protein: CASSLEGEAYEQYF.

The chain recombines TRBV27 with TRBJ1-1, with D uncertain. Germline V gene data show CDR1 as MNHEY and CDR2 as SMNVEV (reference sequence). The CDR3 runs 17 residues. V was clipped by 3 bases and J by 0 bases, with 17 bases between them. The CDR3 loop is CASSFFSDGIMNTEAFF. The CDR3 nucleotides are TGTGCCAGCAGTTTTTTTTCGGACGGGATAATGAACACTGAAGCTTTCTTT.

The genes are TRBV4-1 and TRBJ1-2, with D tentatively TRBD1 (6 bases). In germline, CDR1 is MGHRA, CDR2 YSYEKL. V was cut by 1 base and J by 0 bases, with 9 bases left in between. This CDR3 has 15 amino acids. The CDR3 region is CASSQGGGANYGYTF. CDR3 sequence (DNA): TGCGCCAGCAGCCAAGGAGGGGGAGCTAACTATGGCTACACCTTC.

This chain links TRBV5-1 with TRBJ2-7; D perhaps matches TRBD2 (5 bases). With 2 bases removed from V and 0 bases from J, the gap between germline ends came to 9 bases. The CDR3 runs to 14 residues. The germline CDR1 and CDR2 sequences are SGHRS and YFSETQ. The chain's CDR3 is CASSLAVSSYEQYF. The CDR3 DNA reads TGCGCCAGCAGCTTAGCGGTCAGCTCCTACGAGCAGTACTTC.

This rearrangement joins TRBV9 to TRBJ1-2; D remains ambiguous. CDR1 SGDLS and CDR2 YYNGEE come from the germline V gene. V dropped 3 bases and J dropped 4 bases, with 16 bases sitting between them. The CDR3 contains 15 residues. The DNA of the CDR3 is TGTGCCAGCAGCGCCCGGATTGAGACAAGCTATGGCTACACCTTC. This gives the protein CASSARIETSYGYTF.

The chain couples TRBV18 to TRBJ2-1, with 9 bases that match TRBD1. V shed 3 bases and J 7 bases; nucleotides not matched to a gene: 7. From germline, CDR1 is KGHSH and CDR2 LQKENI. This CDR3 region has 15 residues. The CDR3 is CASSPGTGRSNEQFF. Here the CDR3 DNA reads TGTGCCAGCTCACCCGGGACAGGGCGAAGTAATGAGCAGTTCTTC. The full variable domain, its missing parts supplied by reference TRBV18 and TRBJ2-1, is NAGVMQNPRHLVRRRGQEARLRCSPMKGHSHVYWYRQLPEEGLKFMVYLQKENIIDESGMPKERFSAEFPKEGPSILRIQQVVRGDSAAYFCASSPGTGRSNEQFFGPGTRLTVL.

This clone appeared a single time. The chain carries TRBV29-1 and TRBJ1-1, with 7 bases matching TRBD1. Germline-derived CDR1 and CDR2 are SQVTM and ANQGSEA. Trimming removed 7 bases from V and 5 bases from J; junction bases left unmatched: 13. There are 14 residues in the CDR3. The CDR3 sequence: CSARMGRGRTEAFF. The CDR3 DNA follows: TGCAGCGCCCGAATGGGAAGGGGGCGGACTGAAGCTTTCTTT.

This clone was seen a handful of times. This chain connects TRBV7-6 to TRBJ2-1, with 10 bases identical to TRBD2. CDR3 length: 15 residues. CDR1 SGHVS and CDR2 FNYEAQ come from the germline V gene. Germline trimming cut 2 bases from V and 4 bases from J; bases unmatched to any gene: 2. CDR3 nucleotides: TGTGCCAGCAGCTTAAGACTAGCGGGTTACAATGAGCAGTTCTTC. Translating it yields CASSLRLAGYNEQFF.

J is TRBJ1-5 and V is TRBV21-1; TRBD1 reflects the table's D call only, with no check against the DNA. TRBV21-1 is classified as a pseudogene. This CDR3 region has 16 residues. Here the CDR3 DNA reads TGTGCCAGCAGCACAACAGGGGCGGGTGGCAATCAGCCCCAGCATTTT. Protein: CASSTTGAGGNQPQHF.

This clone was counted once. The chain joins TRBV25-1 to TRBJ1-5; D possibly corresponds to TRBD1 (5 bases). This CDR3 has 15 residues. Germline V CDR1 and CDR2: MGHDK, SYGVNS. Trimming removed 4 bases from V and 4 bases from J, with 14 bases in between. The CDR3 spells CASSATWGPNQPQHF. In DNA form, the CDR3 reads TGTGCCAGCAGTGCCACGTGGGGCCCTAATCAGCCCCAGCATTTT.

The chain has TRBV15 and TRBJ1-1; 9 nucleotides align to TRBD1. CDR1 is LNHNV and CDR2 is YYDKDF in the germline V gene (reference sequence). The CDR3 is 14 amino acids. The junction had 7 bases not matched to a gene; V was cut back by 3 bases and J by 8 bases. As DNA, the CDR3 is TGTGCCACCAGCAGGGCACACAGGGGGCTCGAAGCTTTCTTT. Its translation is CATSRAHRGLEAFF.

Notes on this clone: Other DNA sequences of this sample code for an identical CDR3. V and J are TRBV6-5 and TRBJ2-2; a possible D gene is TRBD1 (5 bases). Germline CDR1 reads MNHEY; CDR2 reads SVGAGI. The CDR3 contains 15 residues. Trimming pared 0 bases from V and 0 bases from J, leaving 5 bases between. CDR3 region: CASSYSTANTGELFF. CDR3 sequence (DNA): TGTGCCAGCAGTTACTCGACAGCGAACACCGGGGAGCTGTTTTTT.

This clone was detected a few times. The chain combines TRBV29-1 with TRBJ2-4; TRBD1 aligns across 7 bases. This CDR3 region has 15 residues. Per germline, CDR1 SQVTM and CDR2 ANQGSEA. V was clipped by 6 bases and J by 3 bases; unmatched bases: 11. The CDR3 DNA sequence: TGCAGCGTCGAGGACAGGAGAGTTGACAAAAACATTCAGTACTTC. Translation: CSVEDRRVDKNIQYF.

The V gene is TRBV27, the J gene TRBJ2-1; D is possibly TRBD2 (5 bases). CDR1 MNHEY and CDR2 SMNVEV come from the germline V gene (reference sequence). This CDR3 has 14 amino acids. The germline V and J ends were trimmed by 7 bases and 5 bases, with 15 bases remaining between them. The CDR3 reads CASIKPGFNNEQFF. The CDR3 coding sequence is TGTGCCAGCATTAAACCGGGATTTAACAATGAGCAGTTCTTC.

The rearrangement uses TRBV28 and TRBJ2-7, with TRBD2 matching over 7 bases. Germline CDR1 and CDR2: MDHEN and SYDVKM. This CDR3 comprises 14 residues. Trimming removed 6 bases from V and 2 bases from J; junction bases left unmatched: 7. CDR3 nucleotide sequence: TGTGCCAGCAGGGGGGAGGGAGGACCCTACGAGCAGTACTTC. Amino acids: CASRGEGGPYEQYF.

V gene TRBV6-5 combines with J gene TRBJ1-2, with 10 nucleotides matching TRBD1. Germline values: CDR1 MNHEY, CDR2 SVGAGI. After removal of 7 bases from V and 5 bases from J, the junction contained 10 bases not matched to a gene. This CDR3 comprises 15 residues. CDR3 coding DNA: TGTGCCAGCACTCCCCGGGACAGGGGATTTTATGGCTACACCTTC. Residues: CASTPRDRGFYGYTF.

The rearrangement links TRBV6-5 to TRBJ1-4, with D unresolved. Deletions cut 8 bases from V and 4 bases from J, with 14 bases between. CDR3 length: 14 residues. Germline assignment: CDR1 MNHEY and CDR2 SVGAGI. The CDR3 DNA sequence: TGTGCCAGCGGCAAGGACTGCCTTAATGAAAAACTGTTTTTT. As protein: CASGKDCLNEKLFF.

The gene calls are TRBV27 and TRBJ2-7; possibly TRBD1 for D (6 bases). CDR1 is MNHEY and CDR2 is SMNVEV in the germline V gene (reference sequence). Between the trimmed V and J ends, which lost 5 bases and 2 bases, there was a span of 19 bases. This CDR3 comprises 16 residues. CDR3 in amino acids: CASSPNPGAFTYEQYF. The CDR3, as DNA: TGTGCCAGCAGTCCGAACCCAGGGGCCTTTACCTACGAGCAGTACTTC.

Only a few counts were recorded for this clone. The chain couples TRBV14 to TRBJ2-1; 10 bases are a match to TRBD1. The germline V gene encodes CDR1 SGHDN and CDR2 FVKESK. The CDR3 spans 17 residues. The trim removed 2 bases at V and 7 bases at J, leaving 11 bases unmatched. The CDR3, as DNA: TGTGCCAGCAGCCAATTGGGCGAGCGGACAGGGGGAAATGAGCAGTTCTTC. It translates to CASSQLGERTGGNEQFF.

The chain combines TRBV10-2 with TRBJ1-2, with 8 bases that match TRBD1. V lost 6 bases and J lost 2; bases outside the gene matches: 5. The germline gives CDR1 WSHSY, CDR2 SAAADI. The CDR3 extends over 14 amino acids. CDR3 amino acids: CASRSTGDNYGYTF. The CDR3, as DNA: TGCGCCAGCAGGTCGACAGGGGACAACTATGGCTACACCTTC.

This clone was observed a few times. The rearrangement uses TRBV14 and TRBJ2-5; tentatively, D is TRBD2 (6 bases). TRBJ2-7 matches the DNA end more closely, so the J call is doubtful. Germline V CDR1 and CDR2: SGHDN, FVKESK. The CDR3 length is 16 residues. Here the CDR3 DNA reads TGTGCCAGCAGCCACCGCGCTAGCGATCCTTCCTACGAGCAGTACTTC. Translated, it gives CASSHRASDPSYEQYF.

The chain has TRBV29-1 and TRBJ1-6; 8 bases align to TRBD1. The CDR3 runs to 16 residues. Looked up from germline, CDR1 is SQVTM and CDR2 is ANQGSEA. Trimming took 2 bases from V and 5 from J; bases not matched to a gene: 8. The CDR3 loop reads CSVERTGKEDNSPLHF. Here the CDR3 DNA reads TGCAGCGTTGAACGGACAGGGAAAGAAGATAATTCACCCCTCCACTTT.

The V and J genes are TRBV30 and TRBJ1-1; TRBD1 agrees at 7 bases. The length of the CDR3 is 15 residues. Germline loops: CDR1 GTSNPN, CDR2 SVGIG (reference sequence). V lost 0 bases, J lost 4 bases, and 8 bases stayed unmatched. DNA for the CDR3: TGTGCCTGGAGTGTCCCGCCTCCAGGGGGCACTGAAGCTTTCTTT. It specifies CAWSVPPPGGTEAFF.

A few counts support this clone. The chain is built from TRBV7-9 and TRBJ1-2; 9 bases are a match to TRBD1. The trim removed 7 bases at V and 6 bases at J, leaving 6 bases unmatched. The length of the CDR3 is 13 residues. CDR1 is SEHNR, CDR2 FQNEAQ, per germline (reference sequence). The CDR3, as DNA: TGTGCCAGCACCTTGGGACAGGGCCATGGCTACACCTTC. This encodes CASTLGQGHGYTF.

The CDR3 DNA reads TGTGCCAGCAGCCTTCGGGGGACAGATACGCAGTATTTT. Amino acid sequence: CASSLRGTDTQYF. The chain recombines TRBV9 with TRBJ2-3; tentative D call: TRBD2 (6 bases). Per the germline V gene, CDR1 is SGDLS and CDR2 is YYNGEE. V dropped 4 bases and J dropped 3 bases, with 9 bases sitting between them. This CDR3 has 13 amino acids.

This clone was detected a few times. The chain carries TRBV7-8 and TRBJ2-2, with D perhaps TRBD1 (6 bases). CDR1 and CDR2 from the germline V gene are SGHVS and FQNEAQ. The CDR3 spans 18 residues. V shed 0 bases and J shed 1 base, with 15 bases lying between them. The CDR3 coding sequence is TGTGCCAGCAGCTTAGCACGGCTCAGGGGCCGGAACACCGGGGAGCTGTTTTTT. Translated: CASSLARLRGRNTGELFF. The variable domain in full, with the rest retrieved from reference TRBV7-8 and TRBJ2-2, is GAGVSQSPRYKVAKRGQDVALRCDPISGHVSLFWYQQALGQGPEFLTYFQNEAQLDKSGLPSDRFFAERPEGSVSTLKIQRTQQEDSAVYLCASSLARLRGRNTGELFFGEGSRLTVL.

This chain joins TRBV9 and TRBJ1-4; D may be TRBD1 (5 bases). The CDR3 sequence is 12 residues long. Germline V gene lookup returns CDR1 SGDLS and CDR2 YYNGEE. V lost 1 base to trimming and J lost 7 bases, with 5 bases between them. CDR3 region: CASSVQGEKLFF. In nucleotides, the CDR3 is TGTGCCAGCAGCGTACAGGGTGAAAAACTGTTTTTT.

This clone appeared once. The V and J genes are TRBV6-4 and TRBJ1-4, with 8 bases fitting TRBD1. CDR1 MRHNA and CDR2 SNTAGT come from the germline V gene. The CDR3 runs 14 residues. J was trimmed by 7 bases and V by 2 bases; bases with no gene match: 3. CDR3 coding DNA: TGTGCCAGCAGTGACGTCGACAGGGGTGAAAAACTGTTTTTT. It yields the protein CASSDVDRGEKLFF.

A word on this clone: Different DNA sequences within this sample yield the same CDR3. CDR3 nucleotide sequence: TGTGCCAGCTCACCTGCATCGGGTAGCTACAATGAGCAGTTCTTC. The encoded protein is CASSPASGSYNEQFF. This chain uses TRBV18 with TRBJ2-1; D is unresolved. CDR1 KGHSH and CDR2 LQKENI come from the germline V gene. The CDR3 sequence is 15 residues long. V was clipped by 3 bases and J by 3 bases, with 12 bases between them.